This section outlines one T cell receptor (beta chain) sequence together with its context. These data originate in a study of blood T cell repertoires in COVID-19. Assay: immunoSEQ multiplex PCR; the TCRdb copy retains only in-frame clones and omits some. The sample includes 250,000 or so clones, around 91% of them seen just once. Per germline, CDR1 LGHDT and CDR2 YNNKEL (reference sequence). This CDR3 has 17 residues. V was pared by 0 bases and J by 8 bases, with 19 bases between. The TCR sequence derives from a woman aged 55-69 years with COVID-19, enrolled during active disease. Sequencing was done on a sample of peripheral blood. The J gene is TRBJ1-4, the V gene TRBV3-1 (or the pseudogene TRBV3-2), with a weak D call TRBD1 (6 bases). This CDR3 is CASSQDREGEGDEKLFF. Written as DNA, the CDR3 is TGTGCCAGCAGCCAAGATAGGGAGGGGGAAGGGGACGAAAAACTGTTTTTT.